The rows below give T cell receptor beta chains drawn from one sample of a study of Ad26.COV2.S vaccination and SARS-CoV-2 variants. This table comes from immunoSEQ multiplex PCR, and its TCRdb copy is limited to in-frame clones, with some not included. The table lists around 380,000 clones, approximately 90% of them singletons. Here the sequenced sample was peripheral blood, taken in a trial of Ad26.COV2.S vaccine versus placebo. Receptors originate from a person between 18 and 59 years old who received the Ad26.COV2.S COVID-19 vaccine or a placebo. The CDR3 runs from the conserved cysteine through the conserved F or W. D genes are given only for firm matches.

V gene,CDR3 length,D gene,J gene,CDR3 DNA,CDR3 protein
TRBV3-1/TRBV3-2,16,TRBD1,TRBJ1-5,TGTGCCAGCAGCTTCGGACAGGCGAGCAGCAATCAGCCCCAGCATTTT,CASSFGQASSNQPQHF
TRBV6-1,12,-,TRBJ1-5,TGTGCCAGCAGTGAAATAAATCAGCCCCAGCATTTT,CASSEINQPQHF
TRBV4-2,14,-,TRBJ1-2,TGTGCCAGCAGCCAAGGGGGGACTAACTATGGCTACACCTTC,CASSQGGTNYGYTF
TRBV13,16,-,TRBJ2-2,TGTGCCAGCAGCTTAGAGCTGGGAACGGACACCGGGGAGCTGTTTTTT,CASSLELGTDTGELFF
TRBV6-1,14,-,TRBJ2-5,TGTGCCAGCAGTGAACCGGTCTTCCAAGAGACCCAGTACTTC,CASSEPVFQETQYF
TRBV10-3,16,-,TRBJ1-3,TGTGCCATCAGTGAGTCGGGTCTGACCTCTGGAAACACCATATATTTT,CAISESGLTSGNTIYF
TRBV24-1,15,-,TRBJ2-3,TGTGCCACCAGTGATAAGGGGGTTAGCCCAGATACGCAGTATTTT,CATSDKGVSPDTQYF
TRBV7-2,15,-,TRBJ1-2,TGTGCCAGCAGCGCCGGTCGTGGAACGGACTATGGCTACACCTTC,CASSAGRGTDYGYTF
TRBV3-1/TRBV3-2,15,-,TRBJ2-2,TGTGCCAGCAGCCAAGAAACGACTAGATCCGGGGAGCTGTTTTTT,CASSQETTRSGELFF
TRBV11-2,10,-,TRBJ2-7,TGTGCCAGCAGCTTAAACGAGCAGTACTTC,CASSLNEQYF
TRBV11-2,17,-,TRBJ1-1,TGTGCCAGCAGCTTAAGGAGGGCTCCAAGGCCGAACACTGAAGCTTTCTTT,CASSLRRAPRPNTEAFF
TRBV6-1,12,-,TRBJ2-5,TGTGCCAGCAGTGAAGCGCAAGAGACCCAGTACTTC,CASSEAQETQYF
TRBV4-2,14,-,TRBJ1-2,TGTGCCAGCAGCCCATTCGGGGGTGACTATGGCTACACCTTC,CASSPFGGDYGYTF
TRBV5-1,16,-,TRBJ1-3,TGCGCCAGCAGTTCCGGGTGGGCGCTCTCTGGAAACACCATATATTTT,CASSSGWALSGNTIYF